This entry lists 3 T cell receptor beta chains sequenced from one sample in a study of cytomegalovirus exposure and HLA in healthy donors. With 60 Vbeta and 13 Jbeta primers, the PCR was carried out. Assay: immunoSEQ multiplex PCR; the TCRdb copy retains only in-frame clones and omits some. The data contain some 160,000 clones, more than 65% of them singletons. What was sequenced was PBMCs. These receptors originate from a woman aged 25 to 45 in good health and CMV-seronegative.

Here the CDR3 DNA reads TGTGCCAGCAGTTTACAGGGGTCGCGGTACTATGGCTACACCTTC. This gives the protein CASSLQGSRYYGYTF. V and J are TRBV6-1 and TRBJ1-2, with 7 bases that match TRBD1. Trimming at V came to 5 bases and at J to 3 bases, leaving 9 bases not matched to a gene. The CDR3 is 15 residues long. CDR1 and CDR2 from the germline V gene are MNHNS and SASEGT.

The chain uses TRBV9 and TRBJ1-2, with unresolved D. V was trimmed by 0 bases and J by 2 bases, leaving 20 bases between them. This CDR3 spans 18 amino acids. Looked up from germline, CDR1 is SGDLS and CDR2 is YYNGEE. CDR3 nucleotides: TGTGCCAGCAGCGTAGGCTCGACGTCTAATGTAGCCAACTATGGCTACACCTTC. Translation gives CASSVGSTSNVANYGYTF.

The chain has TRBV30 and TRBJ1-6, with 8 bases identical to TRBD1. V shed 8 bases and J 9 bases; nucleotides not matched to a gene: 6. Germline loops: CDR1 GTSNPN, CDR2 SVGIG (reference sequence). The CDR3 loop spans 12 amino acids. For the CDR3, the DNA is TGTGCCGGCGGGACAGGTGGTTCACCCCTCCACTTT. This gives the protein CAGGTGGSPLHF.